The clone carrying this T cell receptor beta chain showed up just once. Generated by immunoSEQ multiplex PCR, the TCRdb table keeps only in-frame clones and is missing some. The sample consists of around 190,000 clones, more than 75% of them appearing once. The data are from a study of blood T cell repertoires in COVID-19. Looking at the study overall: In each case, the material was cDNA or gDNA derived from T cells, B-cell-depleted T cells, or PBMCs.

With 5 bases clipped from V and 6 bases from J, the junction kept 9 bases outside the gene matches. The CDR3 extends over 15 amino acids. Germline CDR1 and CDR2: SGHAT and FQNNGV. The source of this sequence is a human donor in a cohort sampled during active COVID-19. The chain employs TRBV11-2 and TRBJ1-1, with 10 bases lining up with TRBD1. The sequenced sample consisted of peripheral blood. CDR3 sequence reads: CASSPTGTGESEAFF. The DNA of the CDR3 is TGTGCCAGCAGCCCCACCGGGACAGGGGAGTCTGAAGCTTTCTTT.